This TCR beta chain was captured in a study of blood T cell repertoires in COVID-19. Study as a whole: Italy, Spain and the United States were the sources of the convalescent and acute COVID-19 samples. PBMCs, B-cell-depleted T cells, or T cells provided the cDNA or gDNA that made up the material.

The data were produced by immunoSEQ multiplex PCR, yet TCRdb's version contains in-frame clones alone and is incomplete. The repertoire holds some 300,000 clones, 86% seen once, with 3.5% to 5% in the top ten. Participants, roughly 18 to 90 years old, spanned under 25 US areas. Two consecutive negative NP/OP PCR tests, clearance, or resolved symptoms defined Cohort 3 recovery. Sequenced input: PBMCs or T cells enriched from blood (not recorded which). This sequence originates from a man aged 25 to 45 who had recovered from COVID-19.

CDR3 sequence (DNA): TGTGCCAGCAGCGCGGGGGAGGGACTCCTTTATTCACCCCTCCACTTT. Its protein is CASSAGEGLLYSPLHF. V usage is TRBV9 and J usage is TRBJ1-6; maybe TRBD1 (5 bases). The length of the CDR3 is 16 residues. Trimming pared 3 bases from V and 8 bases from J, leaving 18 bases between. Germline V gene data show CDR1 as SGDLS and CDR2 as YYNGEE.